The source of this T cell receptor beta chain is a study of technical replicates of blood from several donors. J lost 6 bases, V lost 3 bases, and 5 bases had no gene match. The CDR3 has 13 amino acids. Germline V gene sequence: CDR1 SGHVS, CDR2 FQNEAQ. Only in-frame clones appear in the TCRdb table, and some are missing; sequencing was by immunoSEQ multiplex PCR. The sample yields about 75,000 clones, about nine tenths seen once. The rearrangement uses TRBV7-8 and TRBJ2-7, with 7 bases matching TRBD2. This clonotype originated in a human donor in good health. Some clones in this sample may be carry-over from other donors' samples. The sequenced sample was T cells isolated from PBMCs. CDR3 sequence: CASSLAGVSEQYF. DNA of the CDR3: TGTGCCAGCAGCTTGGCGGGGGTGAGCGAGCAGTACTTC.